These T cell receptor beta chains were read from a single sample in a study of control samples from healthy donors and cancer patients. The protocol was immunoSEQ multiplex PCR, while the TCRdb copy is restricted to in-frame clones and leaves out a portion. The table shows approximately 70,000 clones, with roughly 87% occurring only once. The source material was blood. Receptors were obtained from a woman aged 45-60 years in good health. Both conserved end residues are part of each CDR3. D genes are given only for firm matches. Rows may omit the clone size; those that give it use once, few, many or a size class.

d_call	v_call	clone_size	j_call	cdr3_aa	cdr3_nt
-	TRBV5-5	-	TRBJ2-4	CASSLAGDIAKNIQYF	TGTGCCAGCAGCTTGGCCGGGGATATTGCCAAAAACATTCAGTACTTC
-	TRBV6-5	-	TRBJ2-1	CASSYSTANEQFF	TGTGCCAGCAGTTACTCTACCGCCAATGAGCAGTTCTTC
-	TRBV11-3	-	TRBJ2-3	CASSSDSDTQYF	TGTGCCAGCAGCTCAGACTCAGATACGCAGTATTTT
-	TRBV19	-	TRBJ2-5	CASSIQPIPQETQYF	TGTGCCAGTAGTATTCAGCCTATCCCCCAAGAGACCCAGTACTTC
-	TRBV3-1/TRBV3-2	-	TRBJ2-3	CASNQGQGDTQYF	TGTGCCAGCAACCAGGGTCAAGGAGATACGCAGTATTTT
-	TRBV19	-	TRBJ2-7	CASSYGTQNEQYF	TGTGCCAGTAGTTACGGGACACAGAACGAGCAGTACTTC
TRBD2	TRBV27	-	TRBJ2-7	CASSTPGLGAYEQYF	TGTGCCAGCAGTACCCCGGGACTAGGGGCCTACGAGCAGTACTTC
-	TRBV28	-	TRBJ1-1	CASRKPQGPRGAFF	TGTGCCAGCAGAAAGCCCCAGGGACCGCGCGGAGCTTTCTTT
TRBD1	TRBV5-1	-	TRBJ1-2	CASSLTRGTYGYTF	TGCGCCAGCAGCTTGACCAGGGGGACCTATGGCTACACCTTC
TRBD2	TRBV18	-	TRBJ2-7	CASSPGLAVQGVYEQYF	TGTGCCAGCTCCCCGGGACTAGCGGTCCAGGGGGTCTACGAGCAGTACTTC
-	TRBV6-5	once	TRBJ1-1	CASSNPGRQSEAFF	TGTGCCAGCAGCAACCCAGGACGACAGTCTGAAGCTTTCTTT
-	TRBV27	-	TRBJ2-6	CASSLRGPSGANVLTF	TGTGCCAGCAGTTTGAGAGGTCCGTCAGGGGCCAACGTCCTGACTTTC
-	TRBV2	-	TRBJ2-7	CAGRGSGVGEQYF	TGTGCCGGTAGGGGGTCCGGGGTCGGCGAGCAGTACTTC
-	TRBV5-6	-	TRBJ1-2	CASSLLTGFSDGYTF	TGTGCCAGCAGCTTGCTAACAGGGTTCTCAGATGGCTACACCTTC
-	TRBV6-2/TRBV6-3	-	TRBJ1-2	CASSLDGNYGYTF	TGTGCCAGCAGCCTCGACGGTAACTATGGCTACACCTTC
TRBD1	TRBV3-1/TRBV3-2	-	TRBJ1-2	CASSRDSYYGYTF	TGTGCCAGCAGCCGGGACAGCTACTATGGCTACACCTTC
TRBD1	TRBV6-5	-	TRBJ1-1	CASSYGEGAREF	TGTGCCAGCAGTTACGGTGAGGGGGCAAGGGAGTTT
TRBD2	TRBV27	once	TRBJ2-1	CASSLGGTSGRTEQFF	TGTGCCAGCAGTTTAGGAGGGACTAGCGGGAGGACCGAGCAGTTCTTC
TRBD2	TRBV5-4	-	TRBJ2-5	CASSRIGLAGGQETQYF	TGTGCCAGCAGCCGAATCGGACTAGCGGGAGGGCAAGAGACCCAGTACTTC
TRBD1	TRBV23-1	-	TRBJ1-2	CASSPPPGQNYGYTF	TGCGCCAGCAGCCCGCCCCCGGGACAGAACTATGGCTACACCTTC
-	TRBV10-3	-	TRBJ1-1	CAISGEGEAFF	TGTGCCATCAGTGGGGAGGGAGAAGCTTTCTTT